Listed here is a single T cell receptor (beta chain). Its antigen is unidentified. These data are taken from a study of T cell repertoires in cytomegalovirus infection. In the study overall: Well-studied HLA-B-restricted epitopes and recently identified HLA-C-restricted epitopes of CMV were both used in the study. CMV infection together with matching HLA type was indicated by public TCR beta signatures.

TCRdb re-analysed the reads in MiXCR, keeping a single row per CDR3 protein. There are fewer than 950,000 distinct CDR3 sequences in the sample; 32% occur only once, and about an eighth lies in the top ten. Broader study findings: Clonotype analysis showed dominance of the ex vivo response by HLA-C-restricted CMV-specific TCR beta clonotypes. Pooled public TCR beta family frequency picked out CMV carriers with the relevant HLA.

CDR1 is SGHVS, CDR2 FQNEAQ, per germline. CDR3 size: 15 residues. Trimming took 3 bases from V and 7 from J, leaving 16 bases between them. This receptor was taken from a human donor in good health (CMV status not recorded). Some clones in this sample may be carry-over from other donors' samples. The rearrangement uses TRBV7-8 and TRBJ2-4; D not certain. Sequencing used cultured CD8+ T cells from PBMCs, obtained from culture after CMV antigen stimulation. CDR3 sequence reads: CASSFSVPTKNIQYF. The CDR3 DNA follows: TGTGCCAGCAGCTTCAGCGTGCCAACGAAGAACATTCAGTACTTC.